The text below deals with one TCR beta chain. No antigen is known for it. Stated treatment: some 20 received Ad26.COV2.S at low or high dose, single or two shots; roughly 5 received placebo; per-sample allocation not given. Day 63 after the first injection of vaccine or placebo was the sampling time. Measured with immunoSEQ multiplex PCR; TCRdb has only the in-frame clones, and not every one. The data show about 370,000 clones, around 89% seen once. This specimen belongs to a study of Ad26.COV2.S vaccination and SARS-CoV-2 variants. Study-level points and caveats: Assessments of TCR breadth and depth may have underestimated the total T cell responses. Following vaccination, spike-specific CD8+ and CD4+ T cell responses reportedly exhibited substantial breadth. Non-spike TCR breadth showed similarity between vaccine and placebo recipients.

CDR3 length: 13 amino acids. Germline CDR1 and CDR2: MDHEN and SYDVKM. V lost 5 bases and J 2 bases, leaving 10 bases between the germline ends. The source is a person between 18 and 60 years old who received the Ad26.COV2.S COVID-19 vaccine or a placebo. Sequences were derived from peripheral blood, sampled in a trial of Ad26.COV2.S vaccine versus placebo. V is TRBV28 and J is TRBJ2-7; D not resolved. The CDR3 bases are TGTGCCAGCAGTCCCCCTGACGCCTACGAGCAGTACTTC. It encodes CASSPPDAYEQYF. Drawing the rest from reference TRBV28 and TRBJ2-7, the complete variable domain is DVKVTQSSRYLVKRTGEKVFLECVQDMDHENMFWYRQDPGLGLRLIYFSYDVKMKEKGDIPEGYSVSREKKERFSLILESASTNQTSMYLCASSPPDAYEQYFGPGTRLTVT.